This T cell receptor (beta chain) originates from a study of blood T cell repertoires in COVID-19. Turning to the study itself: Some COVID-19 samples were acute and others convalescent; all came from the United States, Italy and Spain. PBMCs, B-cell-depleted T cells, or T cells provided the cDNA or gDNA that made up the material.

Original analysis: Estimation of nucleated cell counts relied on the amplification of reference gene primers. Generated by immunoSEQ multiplex PCR, the TCRdb table keeps only in-frame clones and is missing some. That table supplies the V and J calls and clone size; D and trimming were determined from the DNA. The table has about 170,000 clones, 80% to 85% seen once. Trimming at V came to 2 bases and at J to 5 bases, leaving 4 bases not matched to a gene. This CDR3 has 13 amino acids. Germline-derived CDR1 and CDR2 are SQVTM and ANQGSEA. The chain recombines TRBV29-1 with TRBJ1-2, with TRBD1 matching over 8 bases. Sequences were obtained from peripheral blood. This sequence was found in a man between 18 and 29 years old with active or convalescent COVID-19. CDR3 nucleotide sequence: TGCAGCGTTGAATCGGGACAGGCTTATGGCTACACCTTC. Its protein product is CSVESGQAYGYTF.